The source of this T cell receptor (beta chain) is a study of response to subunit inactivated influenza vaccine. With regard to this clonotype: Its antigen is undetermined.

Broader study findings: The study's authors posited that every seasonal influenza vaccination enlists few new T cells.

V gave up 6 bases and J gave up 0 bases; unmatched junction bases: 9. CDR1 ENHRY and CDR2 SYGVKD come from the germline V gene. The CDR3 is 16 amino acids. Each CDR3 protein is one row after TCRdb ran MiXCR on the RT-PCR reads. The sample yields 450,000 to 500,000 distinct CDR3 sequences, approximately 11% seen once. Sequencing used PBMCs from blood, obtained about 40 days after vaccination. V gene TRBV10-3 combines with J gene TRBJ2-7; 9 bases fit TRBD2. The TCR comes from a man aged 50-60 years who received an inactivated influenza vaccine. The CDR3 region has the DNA TGTGCCATCAGGGAAAGTAGCGGGAGAGTCTCCTACGAGCAGTACTTC. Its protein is CAIRESSGRVSYEQYF.